Following are 32 T cell receptor beta chains from one sample sequenced in a study of blood T cell repertoires in COVID-19. The assay was immunoSEQ multiplex PCR, and TCRdb's table has in-frame clones only and misses some. The sample records approximately 100,000 clones, under 85% being singletons. Sequenced material: peripheral blood. Every receptor here comes from a human donor in a cohort sampled during active COVID-19.

In this sample, this clone turned up a few times. The rearrangement links TRBV5-1 to TRBJ2-7, with 10 bases matching TRBD2. Germline loops: CDR1 SGHRS, CDR2 YFSETQ. The CDR3 has 16 residues. V was clipped by 3 bases and J by 6 bases; unmatched bases: 12. The CDR3: CASSSLAGAASPEQYF. The CDR3, as DNA: TGCGCCAGCAGCTCCCTAGCGGGGGCTGCTAGTCCCGAGCAGTACTTC.

The CDR3 sequence is CASSPPYRGIRIYEQYF. CDR3 DNA: TGTGCCAGCAGTCCTCCCTATAGGGGTATTCGGATTTACGAGCAGTACTTC. The chain joins TRBV28 to TRBJ2-7, with D tentatively TRBD1 (5 bases). Germline assignment: CDR1 MDHEN and CDR2 SYDVKM. V lost 5 bases to trimming and J lost 4 bases, with 24 bases between them. The CDR3 spans 17 residues.

The genes are TRBV18 and TRBJ1-5; 9 bases map to TRBD1. The germline CDR1 and CDR2 sequences are KGHSH and LQKENI. CDR3 length: 17 residues. Trimming cost V 4 bases and J 0 bases; bases outside gene matches: 7. For the CDR3, the DNA is TGTGCCAGCTCACTGAACAGGGGGCCACTTAGCAATCAGCCCCAGCATTTT. This sequence encodes CASSLNRGPLSNQPQHF.

The DNA for the CDR3 is TGTGCCAGCAGCCGGACAGGGTGGGGGGACAATGAGCAGTTCTTC. This gives the protein CASSRTGWGDNEQFF. V gene TRBV7-9 combines with J gene TRBJ2-1; 8 bases fit TRBD1. CDR3 length: 15 residues. V shed 5 bases and J 5 bases; nucleotides not matched to a gene: 8. Looked up from germline, CDR1 is SEHNR and CDR2 is FQNEAQ (reference sequence).

This chain uses TRBV7-2 with TRBJ2-3; D not resolved. The CDR3 is 14 residues long. Looked up from germline, CDR1 is SGHTA and CDR2 is FQGNSA. V gave up 2 bases and J gave up 6 bases, with 12 bases separating them. CDR3: CASSLSSITDTQYF. DNA of the CDR3: TGTGCCAGCAGCTTATCATCTATAACGGATACGCAGTATTTT.

The V gene is TRBV7-3, the J gene TRBJ1-1, with a weak D call TRBD1 (6 bases). V gave up 5 bases and J gave up 2 bases, with 15 bases separating them. Germline CDR1 and CDR2: SGHTA and FQGTGA. CDR3 length: 15 residues. As DNA, the CDR3 is TGTGCCAGCAGCCTATACAGGGAACTAAACACTGAAGCTTTCTTT. The encoded protein is CASSLYRELNTEAFF.

The chain employs TRBV4-2 and TRBJ2-3, with D perhaps TRBD1 (5 bases). The germline CDR1 and CDR2 sequences are LGHNA and YNFKEQ. Trimming took off 3 bases at V and 4 bases at J, with 11 bases between the two ends. This CDR3 has 14 amino acids. CDR3 nucleotides: TGTGCCAGCAGCCAGGGGCCGCTGGCAGATACGCAGTATTTT. As protein: CASSQGPLADTQYF.

This rearrangement joins TRBV13 to TRBJ1-4; D is ambiguous. Germline-derived CDR1 and CDR2 are PRHDT and FYEKMQ (reference sequence). The V and J ends lost 5 bases and 3 bases respectively, with 10 bases between them. The length of the CDR3 is 14 residues. CDR3 region: CASSPRGPNEKLFF. In nucleotides, the CDR3 is TGTGCCAGCAGCCCCCGAGGGCCTAATGAAAAACTGTTTTTT. The full variable domain, completed using reference TRBV13 and TRBJ1-4, is AAGVIQSPRHLIKEKRETATLKCYPIPRHDTVYWYQQGPGQDPQFLISFYEKMQSDKGSIPDRFSAQQFSDYHSELNMSSLELGDSALYFCASSPRGPNEKLFFGSGTQLSVL.

The chain links TRBV5-1 to TRBJ2-3; TRBD2 matches at 10 bases. Germline assignment: CDR1 SGHRS and CDR2 YFSETQ. The CDR3 sequence is 16 residues long. The trim removed 0 bases at V and 3 bases at J, leaving 4 bases unmatched. In DNA, the CDR3 is TGCGCCAGCAGCTTGGTTAGCGGGGGGACAACAGATACGCAGTATTTT. It specifies CASSLVSGGTTDTQYF.

The rearrangement links TRBV6-5 to TRBJ2-7; TRBD2 matches 7 bases. Losses at the gene ends were 10 bases for V and 4 bases for J; bases not matched to a gene: 16. From germline, CDR1 is MNHEY and CDR2 SVGAGI. The length of the CDR3 is 15 residues. CDR3 nucleotide sequence: TGTGCCACCACCTCCAATCGGGGGGACCTATACGAGCAGTACTTC. Translated, it gives CATTSNRGDLYEQYF.

This clone was recorded once. V and J are TRBV24-1 and TRBJ2-7; D is perhaps TRBD1 (6 bases). The CDR3 extends over 15 amino acids. CDR1 and CDR2 from the germline V gene are KGHDR and SFDVKD. Between the trimmed V and J ends, which lost 3 bases and 6 bases, there was a span of 17 bases. CDR3 loop: CATSDPQGLYAEQYF. The CDR3 DNA reads TGTGCCACCAGTGATCCGCAGGGGCTCTACGCCGAGCAGTACTTC.

This CDR3 reads CASAAGLFYEQYF. CDR3 coding DNA: TGTGCCAGCGCGGCAGGGCTATTCTACGAGCAGTACTTC. The J gene is TRBJ2-7, the V gene TRBV2, with a weak D call TRBD1 (5 bases). Trimming removed 8 bases from V and 3 bases from J, with 14 bases in between. From germline, CDR1 is SNHLY and CDR2 FYNNEI. The CDR3 has 13 residues.

This clone was recorded once. This chain links TRBV3-1 (or the pseudogene TRBV3-2) with TRBJ2-3; 7 bases fit TRBD1. CDR1 is LGHDT and CDR2 is YNNKEL in the germline V gene (reference sequence). V shed 0 bases and J 6 bases; nucleotides not matched to a gene: 3. This CDR3 contains 14 residues. CDR3 DNA: TGTGCCAGCAGCCAAGACAGGGGGTGGGATACGCAGTATTTT. Protein sequence: CASSQDRGWDTQYF.

The chain recombines TRBV19 with TRBJ1-5; D remains unclear. Germline CDR1 LNHDA, CDR2 SQIVND (reference sequence). The V gene lost 4 bases and the J gene lost 8 bases, with 21 bases spanning the gap. This CDR3 contains 16 residues. The CDR3 region is CASSTSGGGGIEPQHF. The CDR3 nucleotides read TGTGCCAGTAGTACTTCCGGTGGAGGCGGGATTGAGCCCCAGCATTTT.

This clone has only a few counts. This chain uses TRBV6-2 or TRBV6-3 with TRBJ2-2, with 11 nucleotides matching TRBD2. CDR3 size: 15 residues. Germline CDR1 reads MNHEY; CDR2 reads SVGEGT. The junction had 2 bases not matched to a gene; V was cut back by 4 bases and J by 4 bases. DNA for the CDR3: TGTGCCAGCAGTTCTCTAGCGGGGGGCACCGGGGAGCTGTTTTTT. Translated, it gives CASSSLAGGTGELFF.

The chain is built from TRBV4-3 and TRBJ2-2; D gene uncertain. This CDR3 spans 15 amino acids. Germline values: CDR1 LGHNA, CDR2 YSLEER. Deletions cut 0 bases from V and 1 base from J, with 6 bases between. The CDR3 sequence: CASSQEAGNTGELFF. The CDR3 DNA reads TGCGCCAGCAGCCAAGAGGCAGGGAACACCGGGGAGCTGTTTTTT.

The chain recombines TRBV5-5 with TRBJ2-7, with no clear D. Germline V gives CDR1 SGHKS, CDR2 YYEKEE (reference sequence). Between the trimmed V and J ends, which lost 1 base and 4 bases, there was a span of 12 bases. The CDR3 has 14 residues. The CDR3 DNA sequence: TGTGCCAGCAGCTTGAGAGGTTCTCGGTACGAGCAGTACTTC. This sequence encodes CASSLRGSRYEQYF. Looking up the rest from reference TRBV5-5 and TRBJ2-7 gives the full variable domain: DAGVTQSPTHLIKTRGQQVTLRCSPISGHKSVSWYQQVLGQGPQFIFQYYEKEERGRGNFPDRFSARQFPNYSSELNVNALLLGDSALYLCASSLRGSRYEQYFGPGTRLTVT.

The J gene is TRBJ1-5, the V gene TRBV30; D may be TRBD1 (5 bases). Germline-derived CDR1 and CDR2 are GTSNPN and SVGIG (reference sequence). V lost 2 bases and J 2 bases, leaving 10 bases between the germline ends. The CDR3 spans 14 residues. CDR3 region: CAWSRGLGNQPQHF. The CDR3 DNA reads as TGTGCCTGGAGTCGGGGACTGGGCAATCAGCCCCAGCATTTT. Full variable domain (outside the CDR3, taken from reference TRBV30 and TRBJ1-5): SQTIHQWPATLVQPVGSPLSLECTVEGTSNPNLYWYRQAAGRGLQLLFYSVGIGQISSEVPQNLSASRPQDRQFILSSKKLLLSDSGFYLCAWSRGLGNQPQHFGDGTRLSIL.

The chain has TRBV15 and TRBJ1-5; tentatively, D is TRBD1 (6 bases). The CDR3 has 16 amino acids. Germline CDR1 and CDR2: LNHNV and YYDKDF (reference sequence). V lost 1 base, J lost 7 bases, and 17 bases lay in between. The CDR3 nucleotides are TGTGCCACCAGCAGAGGACCGACAGGATCCAGCCAGCCCCAGCATTTT. Translation gives CATSRGPTGSSQPQHF.

The chain combines TRBV4-2 with TRBJ1-2; no reliable D call. The CDR3 totals 13 residues. V was cut by 0 bases and J by 2 bases, with 4 bases left in between. Per germline, CDR1 LGHNA and CDR2 YNFKEQ. CDR3 bases: TGTGCCAGCAGCCAAGAGAGAAACTATGGCTACACCTTC. Amino acids: CASSQERNYGYTF.

This clone was counted a single time. This CDR3 reads CASDRGGGETQYF. As DNA, the CDR3 is TGTGCCTCTGACAGGGGTGGAGGAGAGACCCAGTACTTC. The chain employs TRBV30 and TRBJ2-5, with 8 bases identical to TRBD1. The V gene end was trimmed by 7 bases and the J gene end by 4 bases; junction bases not matched to a gene: 8. From germline, CDR1 is GTSNPN and CDR2 SVGIG (reference sequence). The CDR3 sequence is 13 residues long.

This sequence joins TRBV18 and TRBJ2-7; 7 bases are a match to TRBD2. CDR1 is KGHSH and CDR2 is LQKENI in the germline V gene. J gave up 5 bases and V 6 bases, and 10 bases lay outside the gene matches. This CDR3 has 14 amino acids. DNA for the CDR3: TGTGCCAGCTCCCCCGGGGCTAGCGGAAACGAGCAGTACTTC. It translates to CASSPGASGNEQYF.

The chain uses TRBV7-2 and TRBJ2-1; D might be TRBD1 (5 bases). V was trimmed by 3 bases and J by 10 bases, leaving 10 bases between them. This CDR3 has 12 residues. Looked up from germline, CDR1 is SGHTA and CDR2 is FQGNSA. Here the CDR3 DNA reads TGTGCCAGCAGCTTGGGTACAGGAGAGCAGTTCTTC. It is translated as CASSLGTGEQFF. The variable domain in full, completed from reference TRBV7-2 and TRBJ2-1, reads GAGVSQSPSNKVTEKGKDVELRCDPISGHTALYWYRQSLGQGLEFLIYFQGNSAPDKSGLPSDRFSAERTGGSVSTLTIQRTQQEDSAVYLCASSLGTGEQFFGPGTRLTVL.

This sequence joins TRBV4-3 and TRBJ2-2; 10 nucleotides align to TRBD1. The V and J ends lost 4 bases and 3 bases, in that order; junction bases with no gene match: 2. Germline CDR1 and CDR2: LGHNA and YSLEER. The CDR3 is 15 amino acids. The CDR3 sequence: CASSRGTGDTGELFF. The CDR3 nucleotides read TGCGCCAGCAGCCGAGGGACAGGGGACACCGGGGAGCTGTTTTTT.

The chain couples TRBV27 to TRBJ1-6, with a weak D call TRBD1 (5 bases). V dropped 6 bases and J dropped 9 bases, with 12 bases sitting between them. This CDR3 has 13 amino acids. CDR1 and CDR2 from the germline V gene are MNHEY and SMNVEV (reference sequence). This CDR3 reads CASRQGGISPLHF. The CDR3 region has the DNA TGTGCCAGCAGGCAGGGCGGTATTTCACCCCTCCACTTT.

This rearrangement joins TRBV11-1 to TRBJ2-1, with 7 bases lining up with TRBD2. In germline, CDR1 is SGHAT, CDR2 FQDESV (reference sequence). V lost 5 bases and J lost 8; bases outside the gene matches: 12. This CDR3 spans 15 amino acids. As DNA, the CDR3 is TGTGCCAGCAGCCTTGAGGCGGGAGCCACTTATGAGCAGTTCTTC. Its translation: CASSLEAGATYEQFF.

This CDR3 reads CSVGTGGDYGYTF. DNA of the CDR3: TGCAGCGTTGGGACAGGGGGCGACTATGGCTACACCTTC. This chain links TRBV29-1 with TRBJ1-2, with 11 bases that match TRBD1. The CDR3 loop spans 13 amino acids. The germline V gene has CDR1 SQVTM and CDR2 ANQGSEA. J was trimmed by 3 bases and V by 4 bases; bases with no gene match: 1.

V usage is TRBV19 and J usage is TRBJ2-1; 7 nucleotides align to TRBD2. V was pared by 7 bases and J by 0 bases, with 9 bases of the junction left unmatched. CDR3 length: 16 residues. Looked up from germline, CDR1 is LNHDA and CDR2 is SQIVND (reference sequence). The CDR3 DNA reads as TGTGCCAGTAACCCGACTAGCCCGAGCTCCTACAATGAGCAGTTCTTC. Protein sequence: CASNPTSPSSYNEQFF.

This chain joins TRBV4-2 and TRBJ2-7, with 8 bases aligning to TRBD2. The CDR3 consists of 18 residues. Losses at the gene ends were 0 bases for V and 6 bases for J; bases not matched to a gene: 16. The V gene's germline CDR1 is LGHNA and CDR2 YNFKEQ. The CDR3 here is CASSQEIFGSAGVGEQYF. CDR3 sequence (DNA): TGTGCCAGCAGCCAAGAAATTTTTGGTTCAGCGGGAGTGGGCGAGCAGTACTTC.

The chain employs TRBV24-1 and TRBJ2-3, with 10 bases matching TRBD1. The CDR3 has 15 residues. Trimming removed 10 bases from V and 4 bases from J; junction bases left unmatched: 10. Germline loops: CDR1 KGHDR, CDR2 SFDVKD. In nucleotides, the CDR3 is TGTGCCACGTTTCCGGGACAGGGGCCGGCAGATACGCAGTATTTT. Translation: CATFPGQGPADTQYF.

As concerns this clone: The same CDR3 can be traced to other DNA sequences in this sample. The V and J genes are TRBV30 and TRBJ1-5; D is undetermined. The length of the CDR3 is 12 residues. Germline CDR1 and CDR2: GTSNPN and SVGIG (reference sequence). Trimming shortened V by 1 base and J by 2 bases, and 3 bases separated the two germline ends. CDR3 residues: CAWSAGNQPQHF. The CDR3 nucleotides read TGTGCCTGGAGTGCAGGCAATCAGCCCCAGCATTTT.

This clone was found a few times. The chain carries TRBV6-1 and TRBJ2-2, with 7 bases matching TRBD1. Germline-derived CDR1 and CDR2 are MNHNS and SASEGT. V shed 1 base, J shed 1 base, and the junction held 0 bases outside the gene matches. The CDR3 has 15 residues. As DNA, the CDR3 is TGTGCCAGCAGTGAAGGGACAGGGAACACCGGGGAGCTGTTTTTT. Encoded protein: CASSEGTGNTGELFF.